The 5 T cell receptor beta chains presented below share a single source sample, sequenced in a study of control samples from healthy donors and cancer patients. Produced via immunoSEQ multiplex PCR; TCRdb's table is partial and in-frame only. The sample has fewer than 20,000 clones, 80% to 90% seen once; the top ten hold roughly 29%. The sample taken for sequencing was PBMCs. Receptors originate from a woman aged 70-85 years with lung cancer.

The chain uses TRBV28 and TRBJ2-3; TRBD2 agrees at 12 bases. This CDR3 has 20 amino acids. J was trimmed by 0 bases and V by 3 bases; bases with no gene match: 13. The germline CDR1 and CDR2 sequences are MDHEN and SYDVKM. The CDR3 region is CASSFLGLAGPYSSTDTQYF. DNA of the CDR3: TGTGCCAGCAGTTTTCTAGGACTAGCGGGACCATATTCTAGCACAGATACGCAGTATTTT.

This clone was seen only once. The chain combines TRBV15 with TRBJ2-3, with unresolved D. The CDR3 extends over 13 amino acids. The germline V gene has CDR1 LNHNV and CDR2 YYDKDF (reference sequence). V shed 1 base and J shed 6 bases, with 8 bases lying between them. The CDR3 loop reads CATSRVIDDTQYF. The DNA for the CDR3 is TGTGCCACCAGCAGAGTAATAGACGATACGCAGTATTTT.

J is TRBJ1-6 and V is TRBV7-9; D call uncertain. The CDR3 is 15 amino acids. Trimming removed 1 base at V and 10 bases at J, with 14 bases between. The germline CDR1 and CDR2 sequences are SEHNR and FQNEAQ (reference sequence). Written as DNA, the CDR3 is TGTGCCAGCAGCTTAGTTCTAGGGCCATCCTCACCCCTCCACTTT. Protein: CASSLVLGPSSPLHF. The full variable domain, its missing parts supplied by reference TRBV7-9 and TRBJ1-6, is DTGVSQNPRHKITKRGQNVTFRCDPISEHNRLYWYRQTLGQGPEFLTYFQNEAQLEKSRLLSDRFSAERPKGSFSTLEIQRTEQGDSAMYLCASSLVLGPSSPLHFGNGTRLTVT.

V and J are TRBV30 and TRBJ2-1; 8 bases match TRBD1. J gave up 4 bases and V 1 base, and 3 bases lay outside the gene matches. Per germline, CDR1 GTSNPN and CDR2 SVGIG (reference sequence). The CDR3 has 14 residues. CDR3 sequence (DNA): TGTGCCTGGAGTGGGACAGGGCTATACAATGAGCAGTTCTTC. It yields the protein CAWSGTGLYNEQFF.

The chain couples TRBV24-1 to TRBJ1-5, with D unresolved. Deletions cut 3 bases from V and 4 bases from J, with 9 bases between. Germline assignment: CDR1 KGHDR and CDR2 SFDVKD. The CDR3 is 14 residues long. In nucleotides, the CDR3 is TGTGCCACCAGTGATGCTGGGTTTAATCAGCCCCAGCATTTT. Residues: CATSDAGFNQPQHF.